Listed below are T cell receptor beta chains from one sample, sequenced in a study of CD39 and CD103 CD8 tumor-infiltrating T cells. The protocol was immunoSEQ multiplex PCR, while the TCRdb copy is restricted to in-frame clones and leaves out a portion. The sample yields some 2,400 clones, about two thirds seen once. What was sequenced was CD39- CD103- CD8+ T cells sorted from the tumor. The origin of the receptors is a human donor with head and neck squamous cell carcinoma. The CDR3 runs from the conserved cysteine through the conserved F or W. Fields, in order: J gene, D gene, clone size, V gene, CDR3 protein, CDR3 DNA. A D gene is named only where the DNA matches it firmly. The listing skips clone size in some rows; elsewhere it reads once, few, many or a size class.

TRBJ1-5,TRBD1,.,TRBV7-8,CASSLLGQASSNQPQHF,TGTGCCAGCAGCTTATTAGGACAGGCTTCGAGCAATCAGCCCCAGCATTTT
TRBJ2-2,TRBD1,.,TRBV2,CASVGQGWTGELFF,TGTGCCAGCGTGGGACAGGGGTGGACCGGGGAGCTGTTTTTT
TRBJ1-2,TRBD1,.,TRBV4-2,CASSRGTGDRYGYTF,TGTGCCAGCAGCCGAGGGACAGGGGATCGTTATGGCTACACCTTC
TRBJ2-3,.,.,TRBV7-9,CAGRDTDTQYF,TGTGCGGGACGGGACACAGATACGCAGTATTTT
TRBJ2-7,.,.,TRBV20-1,CSAPRVYEQYF,TGCAGTGCTCCCAGGGTCTACGAGCAGTACTTC
TRBJ2-7,.,.,TRBV6-1,CASSEGSGGPSYEQYF,TGTGCCAGCAGTGAAGGAAGTGGGGGGCCCTCCTACGAGCAGTACTTC
TRBJ2-7,TRBD1,large,TRBV5-1,CASSLEGTGTGPYEQYF,TGCGCCAGCAGCTTGGAAGGCACCGGGACAGGTCCCTACGAGCAGTACTTC
TRBJ2-2,TRBD2,.,TRBV13,CASSLGLAGDTGELFF,TGTGCCAGCAGCCTCGGACTAGCGGGGGACACCGGGGAGCTGTTTTTT
TRBJ1-1,.,few,TRBV30,CAWSVGAVRYTEAFF,TGTGCCTGGAGTGTTGGGGCGGTGAGGTACACTGAAGCTTTCTTT
TRBJ2-2,TRBD2,.,TRBV27,CASLSGLNTGELFF,TGTGCCAGCCTTAGCGGGTTAAACACCGGGGAGCTGTTTTTT
TRBJ1-1,.,.,TRBV4-2,CASSQEGTKAFF,TGTGCCAGCAGCCAAGAGGGAACCAAAGCTTTCTTT
TRBJ1-6,.,.,TRBV7-9,CASSLGDTNSPLHF,TGTGCCAGCAGCTTGGGGGACACGAATTCACCCCTCCACTTT
TRBJ1-2,TRBD1,.,TRBV9,CASSVAAGGKVDYGYTF,TGTGCCAGCAGCGTAGCGGCAGGGGGCAAGGTTGACTATGGCTACACCTTC
TRBJ1-5,TRBD1,.,TRBV5-1,CASSPWTGDNQPQHF,TGCGCCAGCAGCCCGTGGACAGGGGATAATCAGCCCCAGCATTTT
TRBJ1-1,.,.,TRBV2,CASSDLGGMNTEAFF,TGTGCCAGCAGTGACCTTGGAGGGATGAACACTGAAGCTTTCTTT
TRBJ2-7,.,few,TRBV10-3,CAISDEDSSYEQYF,TGTGCCATCAGTGATGAGGACAGCTCCTACGAGCAGTACTTC
TRBJ2-3,.,.,TRBV9,CASSVAAPTDTQYF,TGTGCCAGCAGCGTAGCGGCCCCCACAGATACGCAGTATTTT
TRBJ1-4,.,.,TRBV7-9,CASSVPNEKLFF,TGTGCCAGCAGCGTCCCTAATGAAAAACTGTTTTTT
TRBJ2-1,.,.,TRBV7-8,CASSFGSWDEQFF,TGTGCCAGCAGCTTTGGAAGCTGGGATGAGCAGTTCTTC
TRBJ2-7,.,.,TRBV14,CASSQVGFMEQYF,TGTGCCAGCAGCCAAGTAGGCTTTATGGAGCAGTACTTC
TRBJ2-1,.,.,TRBV4-1,CASSQVGGNEQFF,TGCGCCAGCAGCCAAGTAGGGGGAAATGAGCAGTTCTTC
TRBJ2-7,.,few,TRBV4-1,CASSQEPSPLSYEQYF,TGCGCCAGCAGCCAAGAACCCTCCCCGCTTTCCTACGAGCAGTACTTC
TRBJ1-3,.,.,TRBV6-5,CASSSDLGSGNTIYF,TGTGCCAGCAGCTCTGACCTCGGCTCTGGAAACACCATATATTTT